This T cell receptor beta chain comes out of a study of molecular identifiers for immune sequencing clone quantification. Each CDR3 protein gets one entry after TCRdb re-called the PCR reads with MiXCR. Of some 93,000 distinct CDR3 sequences listed, roughly a fifth are singletons. The germline V gene encodes CDR1 SNHLY and CDR2 FYNNEI. The CDR3 consists of 10 residues. The V and J ends lost 8 bases and 3 bases respectively, with 4 bases between them. The TCR sequence derives from a human donor in good health. Some libraries in this study had Jurkat cell RNA spiked in. V and J are TRBV2 and TRBJ1-1; D not certain. Sequencing was done on a sample of naive CD8+ T cells from blood, with Jurkat cell RNA spiked in. Subset of the sample: FACS-sorted CD8+CD4-CCR7+CD45RA+ naive T cells. In DNA form, the CDR3 reads TGTGCCAGCGGGGACACTGAAGCTTTCTTT. The encoded protein is CASGDTEAFF.